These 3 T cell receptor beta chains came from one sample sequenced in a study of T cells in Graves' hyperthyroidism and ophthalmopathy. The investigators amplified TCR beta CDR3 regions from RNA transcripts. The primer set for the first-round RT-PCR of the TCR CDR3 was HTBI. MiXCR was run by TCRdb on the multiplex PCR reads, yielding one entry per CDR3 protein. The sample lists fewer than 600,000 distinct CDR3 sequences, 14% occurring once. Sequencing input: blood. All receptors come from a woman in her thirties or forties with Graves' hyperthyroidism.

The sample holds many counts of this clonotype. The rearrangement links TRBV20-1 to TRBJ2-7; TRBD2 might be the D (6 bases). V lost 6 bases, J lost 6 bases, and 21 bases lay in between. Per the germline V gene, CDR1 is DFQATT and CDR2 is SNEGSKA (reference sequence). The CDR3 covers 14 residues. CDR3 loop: CSARLGGSTSEQYF. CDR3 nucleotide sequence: TGCAGTGCCAGACTTGGGGGGTCCACGTCCGAGCAGTACTTC.

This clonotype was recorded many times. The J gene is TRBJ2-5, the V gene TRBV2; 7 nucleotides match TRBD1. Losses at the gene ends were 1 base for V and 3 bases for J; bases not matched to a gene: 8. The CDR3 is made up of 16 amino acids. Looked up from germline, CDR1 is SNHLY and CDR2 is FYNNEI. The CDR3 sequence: CASSEDRGGFKETQYF. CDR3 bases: TGTGCCAGCAGTGAAGACAGGGGTGGTTTTAAAGAGACCCAGTACTTC.

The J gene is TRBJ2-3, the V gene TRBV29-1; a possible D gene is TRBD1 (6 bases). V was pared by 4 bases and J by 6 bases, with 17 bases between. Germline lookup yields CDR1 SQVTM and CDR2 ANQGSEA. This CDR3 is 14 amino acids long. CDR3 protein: CSVGQAGPLDTQYF. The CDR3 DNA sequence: TGCAGCGTTGGACAGGCCGGGCCTCTGGATACGCAGTATTTT.